The 3 T cell receptor beta chains in this list originate from one sample, sequenced in a study of beta chain features in type 1 diabetes. Every isolated RNA sample was fully reverse transcribed, so sequencing captured expressed TCRB transcripts. The repertoire was sequenced with immunoSEQ multiplex PCR; TCRdb's copy has only in-frame clones and lacks some. The data hold 250,000 to 350,000 clones, with roughly 9.6% observed a single time. Sequenced sample: naive CD4+ T cells from blood. The receptors were sampled from a woman aged 25 to 39 in good health.

This clone was seen more than once but under ten times. This rearrangement joins TRBV28 to TRBJ1-1; maybe TRBD1 (5 bases). There are 15 residues in the CDR3. Germline lookup yields CDR1 MDHEN and CDR2 SYDVKM. Trimming removed 5 bases at V and 0 bases at J, with 13 bases between. CDR3 residues: CASSAGGVLNTEAFF. In nucleotides, the CDR3 is TGTGCCAGCAGTGCGGGGGGGGTATTGAACACTGAAGCTTTCTTT.

This chain joins TRBV4-3 and TRBJ2-2; 10 nucleotides line up with TRBD2. The J segment lost 6 bases and the V segment lost 1 base, leaving 8 bases of the junction unmatched. Per the germline V gene, CDR1 is LGHNA and CDR2 is YSLEER. This CDR3 comprises 17 residues. The chain's CDR3 is CASSQGILAGESGELFF. CDR3 DNA: TGCGCCAGCAGCCAAGGGATCCTAGCGGGAGAGTCCGGGGAGCTGTTTTTT.

This clone was seen more than once but under ten times. The V gene is TRBV2, the J gene TRBJ2-3; 10 nucleotides match TRBD2. CDR1 is SNHLY, CDR2 FYNNEI, per germline. This CDR3 spans 15 amino acids. V shed 7 bases, J shed 4 bases, and the junction held 8 bases outside the gene matches. The CDR3 spells CASKSSGRGADTQYF. Written as DNA, the CDR3 is TGTGCCAGCAAATCTAGCGGGAGAGGGGCAGATACGCAGTATTTT.